This T cell receptor (beta chain) was sequenced during a study of blood T cells in healthy people across ages. Notes on the study in general: Whereas aged donors had fewer naive CD4+ cells, long-lived donors had more of them and higher diversity. Donor CMV status was unknown, possibly confounding expanded clonotype changes.

A second PCR, run for about 6 to 11 cycles, used a sample-barcoded 5' primer plus a J-beta primer mix. Via MiXCR, TCRdb re-called the 5' RACE reads, giving one row per CDR3 protein. Among approximately 790,000 distinct CDR3 sequences, 60% to 80% were seen once, and the ten largest hold roughly a quarter. Notes on this clonotype: Its antigen is as yet unknown.

This receptor was taken from a man aged 25 to 45 in good health. Sequencing input: blood.

The CDR3 DNA is TGCGCCAGCAGCTTCGGCAGGGGTGGAGAGACCCAGTACTTC. Translated: CASSFGRGGETQYF. The chain has TRBV5-1 and TRBJ2-5, with D possibly TRBD1 on 6 matching bases. Trimming left V 2 bases short and J 4 bases short, with 12 bases between. In germline, CDR1 is SGHRS, CDR2 YFSETQ. This CDR3 spans 14 amino acids.